These 27 T cell receptor beta chains came from one sample sequenced in a study of cytotoxic CD8 clonotypes in ibrutinib-treated CLL. Data came from immunoSEQ multiplex PCR; TCRdb stores just in-frame clones and leaves some out. The data contain some 84,000 clones, more than 70% of them singletons. The source material was PBMCs, sampled before ibrutinib treatment. The receptors stem from a human donor with chronic lymphocytic leukemia.

This chain joins TRBV21-1 and TRBJ1-2; the listed D gene, TRBD1, was not tested against the DNA. TRBV21-1 is a pseudogene. CDR3 length: 11 amino acids. For the CDR3, the DNA is TGTGCCAAGACACTTTTTACTGGCTACACCTTC. Amino acids: CAKTLFTGYTF.

J is TRBJ2-2 and V is TRBV19, with 9 bases that match TRBD1. Germline V CDR1 and CDR2: LNHDA, SQIVND (reference sequence). The CDR3 contains 15 residues. The junction had 5 bases not matched to a gene; V was cut back by 3 bases and J by 6 bases. As DNA, the CDR3 is TGTGCCAGTAGTATCGACCGGACAGGGGCCGGGGAGCTGTTTTTT. This sequence encodes CASSIDRTGAGELFF.

The J gene is TRBJ1-5, the V gene TRBV6-1; D is unclear. Germline V gene lookup returns CDR1 MNHNS and CDR2 SASEGT. CDR3 length: 12 amino acids. V lost 3 bases and J lost 10, with 10 bases in between. CDR3: CASSDRALPQHF. DNA for the CDR3: TGTGCCAGCAGTGATAGGGCATTACCCCAGCATTTT.

This clone was observed a few times. The rearrangement uses TRBV7-8 and TRBJ1-1; D is undetermined. Germline loops: CDR1 SGHVS, CDR2 FQNEAQ. The CDR3 covers 15 residues. With 3 bases removed from V and 2 bases from J, the gap between germline ends came to 13 bases. The DNA of the CDR3 is TGTGCCAGCAGCTTTCAACAGATGACTAACACTGAAGCTTTCTTT. This gives the protein CASSFQQMTNTEAFF.

The chain links TRBV7-9 to TRBJ1-4; no clear D gene. This CDR3 is built from 15 residues. CDR1 is SEHNR, CDR2 FQNEAQ, per germline (reference sequence). V was clipped by 6 bases and J by 5 bases, with 16 bases between them. This CDR3 reads CASRRISASNEKLFF. DNA for the CDR3: TGTGCCAGCAGACGAATCAGCGCGTCCAATGAAAAACTGTTTTTT.

The genes are TRBV7-3 and TRBJ2-3; 14 nucleotides agree with TRBD2. V was clipped by 5 bases and J by 4 bases; unmatched bases: 5. The length of the CDR3 is 16 residues. Germline loops: CDR1 SGHTA, CDR2 FQGTGA. In DNA, the CDR3 is TGTGCCAGCAGCCCCGCGGGACTAGCGGGAGCAGATACGCAGTATTTT. Amino acids: CASSPAGLAGADTQYF.

The rearrangement links TRBV29-1 to TRBJ2-7, with D tentatively TRBD2 (6 bases). Trimming stripped 5 bases from V and 7 bases from J, with 15 bases between. The CDR3 is 12 amino acids. Per the germline V gene, CDR1 is SQVTM and CDR2 is ANQGSEA. CDR3 loop: CSVRSGEREQYF. In DNA form, the CDR3 reads TGCAGCGTTCGGTCGGGGGAACGGGAGCAGTACTTC.

The chain uses TRBV6-5 and TRBJ1-3; D uncertain. CDR1 MNHEY and CDR2 SVGAGI come from the germline V gene. This CDR3 spans 12 amino acids. The ends were cut back, 6 bases at V and 4 bases at J, with 7 bases in the middle. CDR3 residues: CASSATGNTIYF. The CDR3 region has the DNA TGTGCCAGCAGCGCCACCGGAAACACCATATATTTT.

V gene TRBV7-2 combines with J gene TRBJ1-1, with D possibly being TRBD1 (5 bases). The germline V gene has CDR1 SGHTA and CDR2 FQGNSA. The CDR3 has 14 amino acids. Trimming shortened V by 5 bases and J by 8 bases, and 18 bases separated the two germline ends. CDR3: CASSLIPGAGEAFF. As DNA, the CDR3 is TGTGCCAGCAGCCTCATTCCCGGGGCGGGGGAAGCTTTCTTT.

The V call is TRBV21-1, the J call TRBJ1-1; the table's D gene call, TRBD1, was not cross checked with the DNA. TRBV21-1 constitutes a pseudogene. This CDR3 contains 18 residues. CDR3 sequence (DNA): TGTGCCAGCAGCCCCCCCCAGAAGAGGGGGCGATTGAACACTGAAGCTTTCTTT. Encoded protein: CASSPPQKRGRLNTEAFF.

The rearrangement links TRBV5-1 to TRBJ2-1, with TRBD2 identical over 14 bases. The length of the CDR3 is 17 residues. Germline V lookup: CDR1 SGHRS, CDR2 YFSETQ. Losses at the gene ends were 2 bases for V and 7 bases for J; bases not matched to a gene: 8. In DNA, the CDR3 is TGCGCCAGCAGCTTAATGGCGACTAGCGGGAGGGTGAATGAGCAGTTCTTC. Its protein product is CASSLMATSGRVNEQFF.

The CDR3 is CASSLEAGSRRQTQYF. The CDR3 region has the DNA TGTGCCAGCAGCTTAGAGGCAGGCAGCCGTAGGCAGACCCAGTACTTC. The V and J genes are TRBV11-2 and TRBJ2-5; the D is unclear. The CDR3 spans 16 residues. CDR1 and CDR2 from the germline V gene are SGHAT and FQNNGV. V lost 0 bases, J lost 6 bases, and 17 bases lay in between.

J is TRBJ1-5 and V is TRBV19; 9 bases line up with TRBD1. The CDR3 sequence is 16 residues long. Germline trimming cut 7 bases from V and 2 bases from J; bases unmatched to any gene: 9. Germline CDR1 LNHDA, CDR2 SQIVND (reference sequence). This CDR3 reads CASKVTGGPGNQPQHF. The CDR3 DNA is TGTGCCAGTAAGGTTACAGGGGGCCCGGGCAATCAGCCCCAGCATTTT. The full variable domain, in which reference TRBV19 and TRBJ1-5 provide the parts outside the CDR3, is DGGITQSPKYLFRKEGQNVTLSCEQNLNHDAMYWYRQDPGQGLRLIYYSQIVNDFQKGDIAEGYSVSREKKESFPLTVTSAQKNPTAFYLCASKVTGGPGNQPQHFGDGTRLSIL.

The chain has TRBV7-2 and TRBJ2-7, with unresolved D. This CDR3 comprises 13 residues. Germline assignment: CDR1 SGHTA and CDR2 FQGNSA. V was pared by 1 base and J by 2 bases, with 6 bases between. The CDR3 loop reads CASSLGTTYEQYF. The CDR3, as DNA: TGTGCCAGCAGCTTAGGCACAACCTACGAGCAGTACTTC.

This chain connects TRBV6-4 to TRBJ2-7, with 10 bases matching TRBD2. V shed 4 bases, J shed 7 bases, and the junction held 7 bases outside the gene matches. CDR1 MRHNA and CDR2 SNTAGT come from the germline V gene. CDR3 length: 14 amino acids. The CDR3 coding sequence is TGTGCCAGCAGTGGAGTAGCGGGAGGTGAAGAGCAGTACTTC. Amino acids: CASSGVAGGEEQYF.

This chain links TRBV7-2 with TRBJ1-5, with D tentatively TRBD1 (6 bases). V was shortened by 4 bases and J by 6 bases, with 28 bases between the two germline ends. The CDR3 has 19 residues. Germline V lookup: CDR1 SGHTA, CDR2 FQGNSA. CDR3 in amino acids: CASSSSTGFLTPVRQPQHF. The CDR3 nucleotides are TGTGCCAGCAGCTCGTCCACAGGGTTTTTAACCCCTGTCCGTCAGCCCCAGCATTTT.

The V and J genes are TRBV11-2 and TRBJ2-2; D possibly corresponds to TRBD2 (6 bases). Germline V CDR1 and CDR2: SGHAT, FQNNGV. Trimming took off 0 bases at V and 3 bases at J, with 14 bases between the two ends. The CDR3 loop spans 17 amino acids. CDR3 amino acids: CASSLEVMREDTGELFF. CDR3 DNA sequence: TGTGCCAGCAGCTTAGAGGTGATGCGGGAAGACACCGGGGAGCTGTTTTTT.

The chain links TRBV6-5 to TRBJ2-2, with 11 bases lining up with TRBD1. V shed 6 bases and J 5 bases; nucleotides not matched to a gene: 5. This CDR3 has 15 amino acids. Germline loops: CDR1 MNHEY, CDR2 SVGAGI. The CDR3 nucleotides are TGTGCCAGCAGCGGCCGGGACAGGGGGACCGGGGAGCTGTTTTTT. This gives the protein CASSGRDRGTGELFF.

V gene TRBV28 combines with J gene TRBJ1-5; tentative D call: TRBD1 (5 bases). The CDR3 totals 17 residues. Trimming removed 3 bases from V and 3 bases from J, with 18 bases in between. Germline values: CDR1 MDHEN, CDR2 SYDVKM. Here the CDR3 DNA reads TGTGCCAGCAGTTTCGGGGGAAGACTGCCGCTCAATCAGCCCCAGCATTTT. Protein: CASSFGGRLPLNQPQHF. The full variable domain, its missing parts supplied by reference TRBV28 and TRBJ1-5, is DVKVTQSSRYLVKRTGEKVFLECVQDMDHENMFWYRQDPGLGLRLIYFSYDVKMKEKGDIPEGYSVSREKKERFSLILESASTNQTSMYLCASSFGGRLPLNQPQHFGDGTRLSIL.

CDR3 in amino acids: CASSLSGLAGGTDTQYF. The CDR3 nucleotides are TGCGCCAGCAGCCTATCGGGACTAGCGGGAGGCACAGATACGCAGTATTTT. V usage is TRBV4-3 and J usage is TRBJ2-3; 14 bases are shared with TRBD2. The CDR3 covers 17 residues. V was clipped by 4 bases and J by 1 base; unmatched bases: 4. Per germline, CDR1 LGHNA and CDR2 YSLEER.

The chain combines TRBV28 with TRBJ2-4, with 12 bases matching TRBD2. CDR1 MDHEN and CDR2 SYDVKM come from the germline V gene. The V gene end was trimmed by 3 bases and the J gene end by 3 bases; junction bases not matched to a gene: 6. CDR3 size: 17 residues. In DNA, the CDR3 is TGTGCCAGCAGTTTGGCTAGCGGGAGGGGTGGCAAAAACATTCAGTACTTC. It translates to CASSLASGRGGKNIQYF. The variable domain in full, completed from reference TRBV28 and TRBJ2-4, reads DVKVTQSSRYLVKRTGEKVFLECVQDMDHENMFWYRQDPGLGLRLIYFSYDVKMKEKGDIPEGYSVSREKKERFSLILESASTNQTSMYLCASSLASGRGGKNIQYFGAGTRLSVL.

This chain connects TRBV6-5 to TRBJ2-3; no definite D call. This CDR3 is built from 15 residues. Germline CDR1 and CDR2: MNHEY and SVGAGI. Between the trimmed V and J ends, which lost 2 bases and 0 bases, there was a span of 9 bases. The CDR3 protein is CASSYGDPSTDTQYF. The CDR3 DNA is TGTGCCAGCAGTTACGGGGATCCTAGCACAGATACGCAGTATTTT.

V usage is TRBV30 and J usage is TRBJ2-7, with a possible D match to TRBD1 (6 bases). The V end lost 6 bases, the J end lost 0 bases, and 15 bases lay between the germline ends. Looked up from germline, CDR1 is GTSNPN and CDR2 is SVGIG (reference sequence). The CDR3 extends over 14 amino acids. The CDR3: CACATGRSSYEQYF. CDR3 nucleotide sequence: TGTGCCTGCGCGACAGGCAGGAGCTCCTACGAGCAGTACTTC.

V usage is TRBV5-1 and J usage is TRBJ1-4; the D gene is possibly TRBD1 (5 bases). Germline CDR1 SGHRS, CDR2 YFSETQ. This CDR3 comprises 15 residues. Trimming cost V 0 bases and J 7 bases, with 13 bases left between them. The CDR3 sequence is CASSLVAGVGEKLFF. The CDR3 DNA follows: TGCGCCAGCAGCTTGGTCGCGGGGGTCGGTGAAAAACTGTTTTTT.

V and J are TRBV28 and TRBJ1-5, with 8 positions matching TRBD1. Germline CDR1 is MDHEN and CDR2 is SYDVKM. V dropped 6 bases and J dropped 2; count of bases not matched to a gene: 9. This CDR3 is built from 16 residues. The CDR3 sequence is CASRASGQDGNQPQHF. The CDR3 DNA reads TGTGCCAGCAGAGCCTCGGGACAGGACGGCAATCAGCCCCAGCATTTT.

The chain is built from TRBV4-3 and TRBJ2-1; D gene unclear. V was cut by 0 bases and J by 6 bases, with 15 bases left in between. This CDR3 spans 16 amino acids. The V gene's germline CDR1 is LGHNA and CDR2 YSLEER. The DNA for the CDR3 is TGCGCCAGCAGCCAAGATTATCCTACAGCAACCAATGAGCAGTTCTTC. Its translation is CASSQDYPTATNEQFF.

This clone was counted a few times. Other DNA variants within this sample encode the same CDR3. The chain recombines TRBV7-6 with TRBJ2-5; D call uncertain. This CDR3 has 12 amino acids. CDR1 and CDR2 from the germline V gene are SGHVS and FNYEAQ. Trimming removed 5 bases at V and 2 bases at J, with 6 bases between. CDR3 protein: CASSLPQETQYF. In DNA, the CDR3 is TGTGCCAGCAGCCTCCCGCAAGAGACCCAGTACTTC.